This TCR beta chain came from a study of T cells in Graves' hyperthyroidism and ophthalmopathy. Study-level background: At initial diagnosis, before any treatment had begun, peripheral blood was obtained.

Of note for this clonotype: Its specificity is not known.

There were TCR beta CDR3 regions amplified from RNA transcripts. The HTBI primer set was used in a first-round RT-PCR of the TCR CDR3. TCRdb itself ran the multiplex PCR reads through MiXCR, one entry per CDR3 protein. Here the sample spans approximately 420,000 distinct CDR3 sequences, approximately 15% being singletons. Study-wide findings and caveats: Ophthalmopathy stood apart from stable hyperthyroidism in a 13 V-J model. Among thyroid clonotypes expanded above 0.001, most also appeared in blood.

Diagnostic decisions used clinical symptoms, serum thyroxine and TRAb, thyroid ultrasound and orbital computed tomography. This receptor was taken from a woman between 25 and 40 years old with Graves' hyperthyroidism. What was sequenced was blood.

CDR3 in amino acids: CASRKGQNTGELFF. The CDR3 DNA follows: TGTGCCAGCAGAAAGGGACAGAACACCGGGGAGCTGTTTTTT. The V and J genes are TRBV25-1 and TRBJ2-2; tentatively, D is TRBD1 (6 bases). CDR1 is MGHDK, CDR2 SYGVNS, per germline. Between the trimmed V and J ends, which lost 6 bases and 1 base, there was a span of 9 bases. This CDR3 is built from 14 residues.